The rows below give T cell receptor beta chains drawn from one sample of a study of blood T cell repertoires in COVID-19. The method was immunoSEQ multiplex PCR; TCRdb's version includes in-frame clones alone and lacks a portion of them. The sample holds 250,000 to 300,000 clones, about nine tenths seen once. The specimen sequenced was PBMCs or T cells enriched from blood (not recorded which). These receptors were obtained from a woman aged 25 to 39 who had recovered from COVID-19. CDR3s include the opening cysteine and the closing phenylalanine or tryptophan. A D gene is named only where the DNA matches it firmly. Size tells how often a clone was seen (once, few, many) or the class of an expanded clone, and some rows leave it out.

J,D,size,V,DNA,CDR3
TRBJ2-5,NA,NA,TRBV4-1,TGCGCCAGCAGCCCCGGGACTGTGCAAGAGACCCAGTACTTC,CASSPGTVQETQYF
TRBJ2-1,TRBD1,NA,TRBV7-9,TGTGCCAGCAGCTTGGGGACCGGGACAGGGGGCATCAATGAGCAGTTCTTC,CASSLGTGTGGINEQFF
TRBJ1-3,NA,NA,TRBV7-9,TGTGCCAGCAGCGGGGGCCGAGGGACCTCTGGAAACACCATATATTTT,CASSGGRGTSGNTIYF
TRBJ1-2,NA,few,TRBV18,TGTGCCAGCTCACCAAACAACCCTACAGGGAACTATGGCTACACCTTC,CASSPNNPTGNYGYTF
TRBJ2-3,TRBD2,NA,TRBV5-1,TGCGCCAGCAGCTCAGGACTAGCGGGACGGACAGATACGCAGTATTTT,CASSSGLAGRTDTQYF
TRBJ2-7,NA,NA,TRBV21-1,TGTGCCAGCAGCAAAGACAACTACGAGCAGTACTTC,CASSKDNYEQYF
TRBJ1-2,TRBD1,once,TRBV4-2,TGTGCCAGCAGCGAGCACCGGGACAGGGTCGGGGATGGCTACACCTTC,CASSEHRDRVGDGYTF
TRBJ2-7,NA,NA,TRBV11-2,TGTGCCAGCATGGTGAGAGGAGGGAACCACGAGCAGTACTTC,CASMVRGGNHEQYF
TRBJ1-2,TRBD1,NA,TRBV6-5,TGTGCCAGCAGTTTCTACGGACAGGGCAACTATGGCTACACCTTC,CASSFYGQGNYGYTF
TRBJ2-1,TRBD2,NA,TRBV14,TGTGCCAGCAGCCTCGGGACTAGCCGTAACAATGAGCAGTTCTTC,CASSLGTSRNNEQFF
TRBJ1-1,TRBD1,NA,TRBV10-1,TGCGCCAGCAGTGGTTTCTACAGGGGGAACACTGAAGCTTTCTTT,CASSGFYRGNTEAFF
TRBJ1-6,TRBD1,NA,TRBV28,TGTGCCAGCAGTCAAGGGGGCTCCCGTTCACCCCTCCACTTT,CASSQGGSRSPLHF
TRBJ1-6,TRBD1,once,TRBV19,TGTGCCAGTAGTCCCTCCTTGGACAGGGACCCACCCCTCCACTTT,CASSPSLDRDPPLHF
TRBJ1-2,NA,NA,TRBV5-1,TGCGCCAGCAGAAGACAGTCGACCTCTAACTATGGCTACACCTTC,CASRRQSTSNYGYTF
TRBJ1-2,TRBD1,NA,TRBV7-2,TGTGCCAGCAGCTTAATACAGGGGGGCTATGGCTACACCTTC,CASSLIQGGYGYTF
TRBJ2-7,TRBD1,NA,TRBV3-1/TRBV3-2,TGTGCCAGCAGCTATTCGGGTGGACAGGGGAACGAGCAGTACTTC,CASSYSGGQGNEQYF
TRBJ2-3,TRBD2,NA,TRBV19,TGTGCCAGTAGTTTAGCGGGGAAGAGGAGCACAGATACGCAGTATTTT,CASSLAGKRSTDTQYF
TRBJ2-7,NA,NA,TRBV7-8,TGTGCCAGCAGCACCCGGGCAGGGCCATACGAGCAGTACTTC,CASSTRAGPYEQYF
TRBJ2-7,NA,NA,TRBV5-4,TGTGCCAGCAGCTTGGACGGGGGAGCCTACGAGCAGTACTTC,CASSLDGGAYEQYF
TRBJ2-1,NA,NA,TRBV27,TGTGCCAGCAGTTTGTTCGGTGGCTCCTACAATGAGCAGTTCTTC,CASSLFGGSYNEQFF
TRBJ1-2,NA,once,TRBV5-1,TGCGCCAGCAGCTTGGACAGAAACTATGGCTACACCTTC,CASSLDRNYGYTF
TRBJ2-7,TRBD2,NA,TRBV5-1,TGCGCCAGCAGCTTGCTAGCGGATTCCTCCTACGAGCAGTACTTC,CASSLLADSSYEQYF
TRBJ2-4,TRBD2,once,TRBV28,TGTGCCAGCAGTCCCCCGTCTAGCGGGAATCTGGCCAAAAACATTCAGTACTTC,CASSPPSSGNLAKNIQYF
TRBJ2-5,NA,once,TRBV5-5,TGTGCCAGCAGCCCCATCCAAGAGACCCAGTACTTC,CASSPIQETQYF
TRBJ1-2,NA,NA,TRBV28,TGTGCCAGCAGTTCTCCAGGAATTTCTAACTATGGCTACACCTTC,CASSSPGISNYGYTF
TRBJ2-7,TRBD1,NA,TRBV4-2,TGTGCCAGCAGCCCTCGCGTAGGGACAGGCCACTACGAGCAGTACTTC,CASSPRVGTGHYEQYF
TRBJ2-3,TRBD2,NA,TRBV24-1,TGTGCCTCAGAAGACGGGAGGCATTGGAGAGATACGCAGTATTTT,CASEDGRHWRDTQYF
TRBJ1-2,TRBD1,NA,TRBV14,TGTGCCAGCAGCCCGGGACAGTGGAACTATGGCTACACCTTC,CASSPGQWNYGYTF
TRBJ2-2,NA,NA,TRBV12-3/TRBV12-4,TGTGCCAGCAGTTTCGAGGGAACCGGGGAGCTGTTTTTT,CASSFEGTGELFF